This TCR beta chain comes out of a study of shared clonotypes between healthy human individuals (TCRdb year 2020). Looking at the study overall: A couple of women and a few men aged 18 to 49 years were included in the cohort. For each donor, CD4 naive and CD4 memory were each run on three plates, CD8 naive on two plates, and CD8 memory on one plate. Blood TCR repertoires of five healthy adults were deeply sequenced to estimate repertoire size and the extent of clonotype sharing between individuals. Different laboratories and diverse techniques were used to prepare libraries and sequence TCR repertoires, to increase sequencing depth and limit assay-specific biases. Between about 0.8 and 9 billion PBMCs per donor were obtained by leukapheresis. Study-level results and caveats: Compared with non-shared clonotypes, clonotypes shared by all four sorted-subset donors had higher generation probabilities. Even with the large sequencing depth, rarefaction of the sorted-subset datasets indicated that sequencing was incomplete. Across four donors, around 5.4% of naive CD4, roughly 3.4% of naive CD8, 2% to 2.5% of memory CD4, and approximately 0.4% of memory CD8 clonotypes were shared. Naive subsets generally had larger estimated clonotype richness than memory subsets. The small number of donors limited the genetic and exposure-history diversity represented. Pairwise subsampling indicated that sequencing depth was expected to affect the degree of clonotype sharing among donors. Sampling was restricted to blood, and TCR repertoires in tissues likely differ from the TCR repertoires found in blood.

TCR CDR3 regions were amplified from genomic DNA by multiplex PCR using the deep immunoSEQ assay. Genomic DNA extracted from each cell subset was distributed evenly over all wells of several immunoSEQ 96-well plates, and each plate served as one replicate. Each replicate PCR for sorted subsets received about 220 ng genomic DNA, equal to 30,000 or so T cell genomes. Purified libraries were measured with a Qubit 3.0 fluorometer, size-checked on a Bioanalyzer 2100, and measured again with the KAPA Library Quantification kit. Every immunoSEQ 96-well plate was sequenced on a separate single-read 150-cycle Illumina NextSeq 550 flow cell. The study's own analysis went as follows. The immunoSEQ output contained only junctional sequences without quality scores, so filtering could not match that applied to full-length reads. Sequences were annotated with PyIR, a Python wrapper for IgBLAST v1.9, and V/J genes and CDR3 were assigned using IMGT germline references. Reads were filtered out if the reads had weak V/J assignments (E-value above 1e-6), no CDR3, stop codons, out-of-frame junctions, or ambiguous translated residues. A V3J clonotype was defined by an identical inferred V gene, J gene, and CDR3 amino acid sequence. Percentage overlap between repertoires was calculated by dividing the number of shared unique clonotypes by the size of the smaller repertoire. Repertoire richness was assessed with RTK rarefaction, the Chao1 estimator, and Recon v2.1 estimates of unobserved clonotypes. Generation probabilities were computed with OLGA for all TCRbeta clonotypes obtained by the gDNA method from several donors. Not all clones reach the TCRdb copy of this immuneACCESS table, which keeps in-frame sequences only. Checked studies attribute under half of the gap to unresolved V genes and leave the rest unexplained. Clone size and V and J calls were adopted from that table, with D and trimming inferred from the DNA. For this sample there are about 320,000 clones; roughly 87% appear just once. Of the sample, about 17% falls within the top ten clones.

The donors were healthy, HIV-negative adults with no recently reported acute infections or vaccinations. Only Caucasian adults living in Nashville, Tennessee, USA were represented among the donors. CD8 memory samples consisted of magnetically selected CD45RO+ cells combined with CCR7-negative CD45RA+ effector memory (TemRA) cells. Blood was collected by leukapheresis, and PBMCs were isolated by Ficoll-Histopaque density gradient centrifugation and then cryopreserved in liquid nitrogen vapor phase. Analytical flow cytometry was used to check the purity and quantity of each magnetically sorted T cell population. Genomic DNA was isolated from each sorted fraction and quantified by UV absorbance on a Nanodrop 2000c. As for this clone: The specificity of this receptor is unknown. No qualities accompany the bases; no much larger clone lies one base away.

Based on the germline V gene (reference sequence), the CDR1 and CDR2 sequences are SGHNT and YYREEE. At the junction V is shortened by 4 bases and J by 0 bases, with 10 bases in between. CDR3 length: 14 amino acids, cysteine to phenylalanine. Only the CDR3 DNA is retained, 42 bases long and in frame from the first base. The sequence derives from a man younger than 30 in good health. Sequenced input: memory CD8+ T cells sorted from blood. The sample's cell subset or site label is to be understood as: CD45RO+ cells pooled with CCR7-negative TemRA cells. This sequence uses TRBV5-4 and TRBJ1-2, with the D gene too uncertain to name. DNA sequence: TGTGCCAGCAGCCTGGGGATTTCTAACTATGGCTACACCTTC. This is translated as CASSLGISNYGYTF.